This TCR beta chain was sequenced in a study of identifying expanded T cells in peripheral blood. Collection occurred without any documented infections or immune events in donors. Study outcomes and limitations: Over around two and four weeks, about 15 and 19 clones changed, versus around 1.3 between replicates. Two-week clone count variance significantly increased as total template count grew.

As regards this clone: Its antigen is as yet unknown.

The CDR3 consists of 18 residues. Trimming shortened V by 6 bases and J by 0 bases, and 20 bases separated the two germline ends. Germline V gene data show CDR1 as SNHLY and CDR2 as FYNNEI. Data came from immunoSEQ multiplex PCR; TCRdb stores just in-frame clones and leaves some out. The sample records roughly 100,000 clones, approximately 88% being singletons. The sequence came from a person aged 18-70 years in good health. The V and J genes are TRBV2 and TRBJ1-4, with D uncertain. Sequenced material: blood. The CDR3 DNA is TGTGCCAGCAGCGGGATTCGTTCTGTGATTTCAACTAATGAAAAACTGTTTTTT. It translates to CASSGIRSVISTNEKLFF.